This TCR beta chain was sequenced in a study of radiotherapy plus CTLA-4 blockade in lung cancer. In the study overall: For around 18% of patients, objective responses occurred, and about 33% had disease control. Study-level results: Best predicting response, reportedly, were early blood T cell clone dynamics, with interferon-beta. Subsequent to radiotherapy plus ipilimumab, tumor-derived TCR clones underwent expansion in blood.

Chemo-refractory metastatic non-small-cell lung cancer patients underwent focal radiation alongside CTLA-4 blockade with ipilimumab. Note on this clone: Its antigen is not identified.

The CDR3 spans 17 residues. J was trimmed by 6 bases and V by 4 bases; bases with no gene match: 12. Germline assignment: CDR1 SGHNT and CDR2 YYREEE (reference sequence). Some clones are missing from TCRdb's copy, which holds only in-frame ones; the method was immunoSEQ multiplex PCR. The data hold 90,000 to 95,000 clones, with 83% observed a single time. This rearrangement joins TRBV5-4 to TRBJ2-1, with TRBD1 matching over 11 bases. This specimen was peripheral blood, taken from a patient treated with radiotherapy plus ipilimumab. The TCR comes from a human donor with non-small cell lung cancer who had stable disease on radiotherapy plus ipilimumab. CDR3 in DNA: TGTGCCAGCAGCCGACCATCCTCCGGGACAGGGGGCAATGAGCAGTTCTTC. Protein sequence: CASSRPSSGTGGNEQFF.